The T cell receptor beta chain described here comes from a study of siplizumab effects on memory and regulatory T cells. Study as a whole: Paired setups tested mixed lymphocyte reactions with 0.95 to 1 ug/mL siplizumab or no drug. Regarding the study as a whole: Under siplizumab, an average about 70% of mappable alloreactive CD4+ clones were Treg-derived, compared with approximately 25% in controls. Poor capture below about 10^-5 frequency left most alloreactive clones unmapped to unstimulated subsets. Naive T cells seemed more diverse than memory cells and seemed major alloresponse contributors.

Method: immunoSEQ multiplex PCR; TCRdb's copy keeps in-frame clones and lacks some. The profile covers about 13,000 clones, with about 49% appearing a single time and approximately 8.9% taken by the ten largest. Germline assignment: CDR1 LGHNA and CDR2 YNFKEQ. V was shortened by 0 bases and J by 10 bases, with 10 bases between the two germline ends. The CDR3 has 13 residues. The sample holds a few counts of this clone. The antigen is not known. Researchers maintained the mixed lymphocyte reaction cells in coculture at 37°C for about six days. The sequencing sample was made of CFSE-low (dividing) CD4+ T cells sorted from an allogeneic mixed lymphocyte reaction. The receptor's source is a human donor in good health; the cells came from an allogeneic mixed lymphocyte reaction. The gene calls are TRBV4-2 and TRBJ2-1; D is possibly TRBD1 (6 bases). CDR3 loop: CASSQDEGVEQFF. In nucleotides, the CDR3 is TGTGCCAGCAGCCAAGATGAGGGGGTCGAGCAGTTCTTC.